This is a list of T cell receptor beta chains from one sample in a study of cytomegalovirus exposure and HLA in healthy donors. Produced via immunoSEQ multiplex PCR; TCRdb's table is partial and in-frame only. The data contain hundreds of thousands of clones, roughly 80% of them singletons. The sample consisted of PBMCs. The receptor set was obtained from a man aged 25 to 40 in good health and CMV-seronegative. The CDR3 runs from the conserved cysteine through the conserved F or W. A D gene is named only where the DNA matches it firmly. A clone size is listed for some rows: how often the clone was seen (once, few, many), or a class if it is expanded.

clone_size	d_call	v_call	j_call	cdr3_aa	cdr3_nt
.	TRBD2	TRBV7-3	TRBJ2-3	CASSWSGGTDTQYF	TGTGCCAGCAGCTGGAGCGGGGGCACAGATACGCAGTATTTT
.	.	TRBV5-6	TRBJ2-2	CASSLAPGARTGELFF	TGTGCCAGCAGCTTGGCCCCAGGGGCGAGGACCGGGGAGCTGTTTTTT
.	.	TRBV6-5	TRBJ2-7	CASSSRDYEQYF	TGTGCCAGCAGCTCCAGGGACTACGAGCAGTACTTC
.	.	TRBV7-2	TRBJ1-3	CASSQAGAPGNTIYF	TGTGCCAGCAGCCAGGCAGGGGCTCCTGGAAACACCATATATTTT
.	TRBD1	TRBV5-1	TRBJ2-5	CASSFQGASEETQYF	TGCGCCAGCAGCTTTCAGGGGGCCTCTGAAGAGACCCAGTACTTC
.	TRBD2	TRBV11-2	TRBJ2-7	CASSPFRLAGGSYEQYF	TGTGCCAGCAGCCCTTTCCGACTAGCGGGGGGATCCTACGAGCAGTACTTC
.	.	TRBV5-6	TRBJ2-5	CASSLYQAGKETQYF	TGTGCCAGCAGCTTGTACCAGGCGGGGAAGGAGACCCAGTACTTC
.	.	TRBV19	TRBJ2-5	CASAQLTSSGETQYF	TGTGCCAGTGCCCAACTAACTAGCTCCGGAGAGACCCAGTACTTC
.	TRBD1	TRBV2	TRBJ2-5	CASTDRDSETQYF	TGTGCCAGCACTGACCGGGACAGCGAGACCCAGTACTTC
.	.	TRBV6-1	TRBJ2-6	CASSERGSGANVLTF	TGTGCCAGCAGTGAAAGAGGCTCTGGGGCCAACGTCCTGACTTTC
few	.	TRBV5-1	TRBJ2-7	CASSLASGRIDEQYF	TGCGCCAGCAGCTTGGCCTCGGGGAGGATCGACGAGCAGTACTTC
.	.	TRBV29-1	TRBJ2-3	CSVEMGSYTQYF	TGCAGCGTTGAGATGGGCTCCTATACGCAGTATTTT
few	.	TRBV18	TRBJ1-4	CASSPGRIEKLFF	TGTGCCAGCTCACCGGGCAGGATCGAAAAACTGTTTTTT
.	.	TRBV5-4	TRBJ1-2	CASSLWGGSGYTF	TGTGCCAGCAGCTTGTGGGGGGGATCTGGCTACACCTTC
.	.	TRBV27	TRBJ2-1	CASSLLTAYNEQFF	TGTGCCAGCAGTTTATTGACAGCCTACAATGAGCAGTTCTTC
.	.	TRBV5-5	TRBJ2-5	CASSPPPPRYQETQYF	TGTGCCAGCAGCCCACCTCCCCCGAGGTACCAAGAGACCCAGTACTTC
.	.	TRBV4-1	TRBJ2-7	CASSQGVKGVSYEQYF	TGCGCCAGCAGCCAAGGGGTGAAGGGGGTAAGCTACGAGCAGTACTTC
.	TRBD1	TRBV23-1	TRBJ2-7	CASLLRGQGCPYEQYF	TGCGCCAGTCTATTGCGGGGACAGGGTTGTCCCTACGAGCAGTACTTC
.	TRBD1	TRBV15	TRBJ1-5	CATSRGRGANFTPQHF	TGTGCCACCAGCAGGGGCAGGGGGGCGAATTTTACGCCCCAGCATTTT
.	TRBD1	TRBV29-1	TRBJ1-3	CSAGTDRNTIYF	TGCAGCGCAGGGACAGACCGAAACACCATATATTTT
.	.	TRBV18	TRBJ2-5	CASSPPNSQETQYF	TGTGCCAGCTCACCACCGAACAGCCAAGAGACCCAGTACTTC
.	.	TRBV9	TRBJ1-2	CASSVEGLGGYTF	TGTGCCAGCAGCGTAGAGGGACTCGGGGGCTACACCTTC
.	TRBD1	TRBV10-2	TRBJ1-3	CASSTTGVGNTIYF	TGCGCCAGCAGTACGACAGGGGTCGGAAACACCATATATTTT
.	.	TRBV4-1	TRBJ2-1	CASSQETGRSYNEQFF	TGCGCCAGCAGCCAAGAGACAGGGAGGTCCTACAATGAGCAGTTCTTC
.	TRBD2	TRBV27	TRBJ2-2	CASSPEVPGLAGAQNTGELFF	TGTGCCAGCAGCCCGGAGGTACCGGGACTAGCGGGGGCCCAGAACACCGGGGAGCTGTTTTTT
.	.	TRBV6-5	TRBJ2-5	CASSYNSQETQYF	TGTGCCAGCAGTTACAACAGCCAAGAGACCCAGTACTTC
.	.	TRBV27	TRBJ2-7	CASSLYGLDEQYF	TGTGCCAGCAGTTTATATGGCCTTGACGAGCAGTACTTC
.	.	TRBV5-4	TRBJ1-4	CASSLGGGGNEKLFF	TGTGCCAGCAGCTTGGGCGGGGGAGGTAATGAAAAACTGTTTTTT
.	.	TRBV28	TRBJ2-3	CAGSVGGPNTQYF	TGTGCCGGGAGTGTGGGGGGGCCGAATACGCAGTATTTT
.	.	TRBV7-9	TRBJ2-5	CASSLAERGETQYF	TGTGCCAGCAGCTTAGCCGAACGGGGAGAGACCCAGTACTTC
.	TRBD1	TRBV7-9	TRBJ1-1	CASSPGQVASRGTEAFF	TGTGCCAGCAGCCCGGGACAGGTAGCCTCACGGGGCACTGAAGCTTTCTTT
.	.	TRBV5-1	TRBJ2-5	CASSREPQGGETQYF	TGCGCCAGCAGCCGCGAACCCCAGGGAGGAGAGACCCAGTACTTC
.	.	TRBV11-3	TRBJ2-2	CASSLGGSRLTGELFF	TGTGCCAGCAGCTTAGGAGGCAGCCGCTTAACCGGGGAGCTGTTTTTT
.	.	TRBV5-4	TRBJ2-5	CASSLWFAEETQYF	TGTGCCAGCAGCTTGTGGTTTGCGGAAGAGACCCAGTACTTC
.	.	TRBV28	TRBJ2-7	CASSFPGVTYEQYF	TGTGCCAGCAGTTTTCCGGGTGTCACCTACGAGCAGTACTTC
.	.	TRBV7-2	TRBJ1-5	CASSLVGRADQPQHF	TGTGCCAGCAGCTTAGTGGGGAGGGCGGATCAGCCCCAGCATTTT
.	TRBD2	TRBV6-6	TRBJ2-3	CASSYRGGSTDTQYF	TGTGCCAGCAGTTACCGGGGGGGGAGCACAGATACGCAGTATTTT
.	.	TRBV7-9	TRBJ2-5	CASSLTGLETQYF	TGTGCCAGCAGCCTCACAGGGTTGGAGACCCAGTACTTC
.	.	TRBV18	TRBJ1-2	CASSPERAGYGYTF	TGTGCCAGCTCACCAGAGAGGGCGGGGTATGGCTACACCTTC
few	TRBD2	TRBV7-9	TRBJ2-2	CASYSGGAGELFF	TGTGCCAGCTATAGCGGGGGTGCCGGGGAGCTGTTTTTT
few	.	TRBV19	TRBJ2-2	CASSIGRQGGRTGELFF	TGTGCCAGTAGTATAGGGCGGCAGGGCGGAAGGACCGGGGAGCTGTTTTTT
.	.	TRBV5-6	TRBJ1-2	CASSLITGLRYGYTF	TGTGCCAGCAGCCTTATAACGGGACTCCGCTATGGCTACACCTTC
.	TRBD1	TRBV29-1	TRBJ1-1	CSVWDRQIMNTEAFF	TGCAGCGTTTGGGACAGGCAGATCATGAACACTGAAGCTTTCTTT
.	.	TRBV18	TRBJ1-1	CASSPPSLGRENTEAFF	TGTGCCAGCTCACCACCGTCCCTTGGACGGGAGAACACTGAAGCTTTCTTT
.	TRBD2	TRBV7-9	TRBJ2-7	CASSLNYGTSGTYEQYF	TGTGCCAGCAGCTTAAATTACGGGACTAGCGGCACCTACGAGCAGTACTTC
.	.	TRBV6-5	TRBJ1-2	CASSYSNRGYEGYTF	TGTGCCAGCAGTTACTCGAATCGGGGGTACGAGGGCTACACCTTC
.	TRBD1	TRBV28	TRBJ1-5	CASSTRDRGLSNQPQHF	TGTGCCAGCAGTACCCGGGACAGGGGGTTAAGCAATCAGCCCCAGCATTTT
.	TRBD1	TRBV5-1	TRBJ1-1	CASSRTGINTEAFF	TGCGCCAGCAGCCGGACAGGGATAAACACTGAAGCTTTCTTT
once	.	TRBV28	TRBJ1-6	CASSFPHRSPTSSYNSPLHF	TGTGCCAGCAGTTTCCCACACAGGAGCCCGACGAGCTCCTATAATTCACCCCTCCACTTT
.	.	TRBV4-3	TRBJ1-1	CASSQGGEAFF	TGCGCCAGCAGCCAAGGAGGTGAAGCTTTCTTT
few	.	TRBV7-8	TRBJ2-5	CASSLGGYETQYF	TGTGCCAGCAGCTTAGGAGGGTACGAGACCCAGTACTTC
.	.	TRBV29-1	TRBJ2-5	CSVTYSLQGPRNF	TGCAGCGTCACTTACAGTCTCCAGGGCCCTAGGAACTTC
once	.	TRBV6-1	TRBJ1-5	CASTSGGGLNQPQHF	TGTGCCAGCACCTCGGGAGGGGGGCTCAATCAGCCCCAGCATTTT